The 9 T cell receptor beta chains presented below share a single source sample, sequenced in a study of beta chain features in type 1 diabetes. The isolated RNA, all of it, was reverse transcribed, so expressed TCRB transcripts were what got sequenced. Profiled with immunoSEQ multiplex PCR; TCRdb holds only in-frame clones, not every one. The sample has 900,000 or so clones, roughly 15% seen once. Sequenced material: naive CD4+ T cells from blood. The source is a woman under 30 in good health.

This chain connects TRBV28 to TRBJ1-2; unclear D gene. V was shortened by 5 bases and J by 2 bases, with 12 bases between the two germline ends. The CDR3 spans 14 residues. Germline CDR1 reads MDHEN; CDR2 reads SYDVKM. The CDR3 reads CASSATRQNYGYTF. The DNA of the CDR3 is TGTGCCAGCAGTGCCACACGTCAAAACTATGGCTACACCTTC.

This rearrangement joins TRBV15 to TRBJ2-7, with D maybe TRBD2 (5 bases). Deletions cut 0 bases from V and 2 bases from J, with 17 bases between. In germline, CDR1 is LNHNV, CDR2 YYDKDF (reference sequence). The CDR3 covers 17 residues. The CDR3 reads CATSRDRGSLATYEQYF. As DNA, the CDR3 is TGTGCCACCAGCAGAGATCGTGGTTCCCTAGCTACCTACGAGCAGTACTTC.

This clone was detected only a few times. CDR3 amino acids: CASSPLLSAGQGRTGELFF. CDR3 sequence (DNA): TGTGCCAGCTCACCACTTCTTTCGGCCGGACAGGGGCGGACCGGGGAGCTGTTTTTT. V and J are TRBV18 and TRBJ2-2; 9 bases match TRBD1. The CDR3 is 19 residues long. Unmatched junction bases numbered 14, after V lost 1 base and J lost 5 bases. CDR1 and CDR2 (germline): KGHSH, LQKENI.

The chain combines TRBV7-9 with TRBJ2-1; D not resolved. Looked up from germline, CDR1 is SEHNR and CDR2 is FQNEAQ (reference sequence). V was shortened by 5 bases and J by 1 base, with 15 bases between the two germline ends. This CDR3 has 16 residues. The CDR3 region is CASSLNILGSYNEQFF. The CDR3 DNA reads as TGTGCCAGCAGCCTAAATATACTGGGTTCCTACAATGAGCAGTTCTTC.

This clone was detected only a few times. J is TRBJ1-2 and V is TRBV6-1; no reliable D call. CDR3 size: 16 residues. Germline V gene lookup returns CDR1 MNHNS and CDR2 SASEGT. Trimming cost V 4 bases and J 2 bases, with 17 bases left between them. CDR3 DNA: TGTGCCAGCAGTGTAAGTGGCGGAGCCTCAAACTATGGCTACACCTTC. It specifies CASSVSGGASNYGYTF.

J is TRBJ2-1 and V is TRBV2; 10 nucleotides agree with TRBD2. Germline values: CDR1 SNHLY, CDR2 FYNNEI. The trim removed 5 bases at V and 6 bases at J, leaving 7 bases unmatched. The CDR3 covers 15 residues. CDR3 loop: CASSKRTSGGNEQFF. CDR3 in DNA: TGTGCCAGCAGTAAGAGGACTAGCGGCGGCAATGAGCAGTTCTTC. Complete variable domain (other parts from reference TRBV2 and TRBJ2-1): EPEVTQTPSHQVTQMGQEVILRCVPISNHLYFYWYRQILGQKVEFLVSFYNNEISEKSEIFDDQFSVERPDGSNFTLKIRSTKLEDSAMYFCASSKRTSGGNEQFFGPGTRLTVL.

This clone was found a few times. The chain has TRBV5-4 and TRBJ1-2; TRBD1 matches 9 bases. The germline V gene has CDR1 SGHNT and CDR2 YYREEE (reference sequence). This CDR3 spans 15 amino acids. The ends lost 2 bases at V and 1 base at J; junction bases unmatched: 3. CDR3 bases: TGTGCCAGCAGCTTTGAGGGACAGGGTAACTATGGCTACACCTTC. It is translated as CASSFEGQGNYGYTF.

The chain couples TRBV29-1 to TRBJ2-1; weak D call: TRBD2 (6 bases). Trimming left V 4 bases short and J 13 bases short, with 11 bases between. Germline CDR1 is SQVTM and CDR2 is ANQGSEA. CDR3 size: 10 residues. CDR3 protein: CSVARGAQFF. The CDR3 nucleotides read TGCAGCGTTGCTCGCGGGGCACAGTTCTTC.

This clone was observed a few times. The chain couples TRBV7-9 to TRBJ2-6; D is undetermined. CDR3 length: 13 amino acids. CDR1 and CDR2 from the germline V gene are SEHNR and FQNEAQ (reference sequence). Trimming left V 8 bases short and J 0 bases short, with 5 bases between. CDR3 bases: TGTGCCAGCTCGCGCTCTGGGGCCAACGTCCTGACTTTC. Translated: CASSRSGANVLTF.